One and the same sample provided the 31 T cell receptor beta chains below, sequenced in a study of CXCR3-negative and CXCR3-positive naive CD8 T cells. With UMI labels, 5' RACE was used to prepare the TRB cDNA libraries. TCRdb reprocessed the 5' RACE reads and keeps a single row for each CDR3 protein, giving no DNA. This listing includes tens of thousands of distinct CDR3 sequences. Sequenced sample: memory CD8+ T cells from blood. These receptors all stem from a human donor in good health. Some clones in this sample may be carry-over from other donors' samples.

The chain carries TRBV20-1 and TRBJ2-1; TCRdb outputs TRBD1, but without DNA this stays unchecked. This CDR3 spans 14 amino acids. CDR1 and CDR2 from the germline V gene are DFQATT and SNEGSKA (reference sequence). The CDR3 sequence is CSARVPAEYNEQFF.

The V call is TRBV7-6, the J call TRBJ2-7; TCRdb selects TRBD1, and the lack of DNA leaves this call unchecked. Germline lookup yields CDR1 SGHVS and CDR2 FNYEAQ. The CDR3 extends over 18 amino acids. The CDR3 region is CASSSGLSDRDYSYEQYF. Full variable domain (rest looked up from reference TRBV7-6 and TRBJ2-7): GAGVSQSPRYKVTKRGQDVALRCDPISGHVSLYWYRQALGQGPEFLTYFNYEAQQDKSGLPNDRFSAERPEGSISTLTIQRTEQRDSAMYRCASSSGLSDRDYSYEQYFGPGTRLTVT.

The V and J genes are TRBV4-2 and TRBJ1-1. Germline values: CDR1 LGHNA, CDR2 YNFKEQ. The CDR3 is 14 amino acids. The CDR3 region is CASSPGREPPEAFF.

The chain combines TRBV28 with TRBJ2-3; the D gene TCRdb calls, TRBD1, cannot be checked with no DNA. Germline CDR1 and CDR2: MDHEN and SYDVKM. The CDR3 has 15 amino acids. CDR3: CASRPTDRDTDTQYF.

The chain has TRBV20-1 and TRBJ1-2. The germline gives CDR1 DFQATT, CDR2 SNEGSKA (reference sequence). This CDR3 is 14 amino acids long. The CDR3 spells CSASGRMGLYGYTF.

The chain links TRBV29-1 to TRBJ2-1. Germline V gene data show CDR1 as SQVTM and CDR2 as ANQGSEA. The CDR3 consists of 13 residues. The CDR3 region is CSVPLNSYNEQFF.

The chain links TRBV12-3 or TRBV12-4 to TRBJ1-1. The CDR3 has 14 residues. The CDR3 reads CASSLAPLNTEAFF.

The chain combines TRBV7-9 with TRBJ2-5; absent DNA, TCRdb's TRBD1 call cannot be checked. The CDR3 has 12 residues. CDR1 and CDR2 from the germline V gene are SEHNR and FQNEAQ (reference sequence). The CDR3 reads CASGGPQETQYF.

The V and J genes are TRBV29-1 and TRBJ2-1; TCRdb indicates TRBD2, and absent DNA this call remains unverified. The CDR3 runs to 13 residues. The germline V gene encodes CDR1 SQVTM and CDR2 ANQGSEA. CDR3 loop: CSSWTSGTNEQFF.

The chain has TRBV14 and TRBJ1-1; TCRdb designates TRBD1, a call that cannot be tested without DNA. There are 13 residues in the CDR3. From germline, CDR1 is SGHDN and CDR2 FVKESK. CDR3 sequence reads: CASTSGPNTEAFF.

This chain links TRBV29-1 with TRBJ2-7; without DNA, the TCRdb call of TRBD1 cannot be checked. The CDR3 runs 12 residues. CDR1 and CDR2 (germline): SQVTM, ANQGSEA. The CDR3 reads CSVRDRVYEQYF.

This chain joins TRBV7-3 and TRBJ2-1. The CDR3 is 15 residues long. Germline lookup yields CDR1 SGHTA and CDR2 FQGTGA. The CDR3 protein is CASSLDRSSYNEQFF.

The chain uses TRBV7-8 and TRBJ1-2; there is no DNA to check the TCRdb D call of TRBD1. The germline CDR1 and CDR2 sequences are SGHVS and FQNEAQ. The CDR3 covers 14 residues. The CDR3 is CASSSYTTGESYTF.

The rearrangement joins TRBV7-9 to TRBJ1-1; TCRdb names TRBD1, which stays unverified in the absence of DNA. CDR1 is SEHNR, CDR2 FQNEAQ, per germline (reference sequence). The CDR3 spans 11 residues. The CDR3: CASSLLSGGFF.

The chain is built from TRBV2 and TRBJ2-7. CDR3 size: 15 residues. Germline assignment: CDR1 SNHLY and CDR2 FYNNEI. CDR3 sequence reads: CASSEVRMNSYEQYF.

CDR3: CSVAGPTSGNTIYF. This chain connects TRBV29-1 to TRBJ1-3; the D gene TCRdb calls, TRBD1, cannot be checked with no DNA. Germline CDR1 SQVTM, CDR2 ANQGSEA. The CDR3 contains 14 residues.

The J gene is TRBJ2-7, the V gene TRBV5-1. The CDR3 covers 15 residues. Germline-derived CDR1 and CDR2 are SGHRS and YFSETQ. The CDR3 sequence is CASSLEAHPSYEQYF.

The chain links TRBV27 to TRBJ2-5; the TCRdb call, TRBD2, lacks DNA for checking. CDR1 and CDR2 from the germline V gene are MNHEY and SMNVEV (reference sequence). This CDR3 region has 15 residues. The CDR3 loop reads CASSLMGGYQETQYF.

The chain carries TRBV29-1 and TRBJ2-1; as DNA is missing, the TRBD2 call by TCRdb cannot be tested. Germline V gene sequence: CDR1 SQVTM, CDR2 ANQGSEA. The CDR3 is 12 residues long. CDR3: CSVLSNSGEQFF.

The V call is TRBV6-5, the J call TRBJ2-1. CDR1 and CDR2 (germline): MNHEY, SVGAGI. The CDR3 covers 14 residues. The CDR3 here is CASEARPLGNEQFF.

The genes are TRBV27 and TRBJ1-1. The CDR3 spans 15 residues. Germline assignment: CDR1 MNHEY and CDR2 SMNVEV (reference sequence). CDR3 amino acids: CASSFSSTTGTEAFF.

The genes are TRBV14 and TRBJ2-2. Per germline, CDR1 SGHDN and CDR2 FVKESK. The CDR3 spans 13 residues. CDR3 residues: CASSQVNYGELFF.

The J gene is TRBJ2-3, the V gene TRBV29-1; the D call of TRBD1 rests on TCRdb alone, since no DNA is present to check it. The length of the CDR3 is 14 residues. CDR1 is SQVTM and CDR2 is ANQGSEA in the germline V gene. CDR3 sequence: CSVSGVESTDTQYF.

This chain joins TRBV12-3 or TRBV12-4 and TRBJ1-2; TCRdb outputs TRBD1, but without DNA this stays unchecked. The CDR3 loop spans 13 amino acids. The CDR3 sequence: CASSLARGYGYTF.

This CDR3 is CASSLVTNTEAFF. The chain couples TRBV7-6 to TRBJ1-1. The CDR3 length is 13 residues. Germline CDR1 and CDR2: SGHVS and FNYEAQ.

The rearrangement uses TRBV29-1 and TRBJ2-5; TCRdb names TRBD1, which stays unverified in the absence of DNA. This CDR3 contains 14 residues. The germline V gene encodes CDR1 SQVTM and CDR2 ANQGSEA. CDR3 amino acids: CSLATGGTLETQYF.

The chain uses TRBV28 and TRBJ2-7; TCRdb reports TRBD1, a call that lacks DNA to check it against. CDR1 is MDHEN and CDR2 is SYDVKM in the germline V gene. The CDR3 is made up of 14 amino acids. The CDR3 loop reads CASMDPGGLYEQYF. Based on the CDR3 plus reference TRBV28 and TRBJ2-7, the full variable domain is DVKVTQSSRYLVKRTGEKVFLECVQDMDHENMFWYRQDPGLGLRLIYFSYDVKMKEKGDIPEGYSVSREKKERFSLILESASTNQTSMYLCASMDPGGLYEQYFGPGTRLTVT.

The rearrangement uses TRBV5-1 and TRBJ2-3. The CDR3 runs 15 residues. Per the germline V gene, CDR1 is SGHRS and CDR2 is YFSETQ. The CDR3 sequence: CASSSWGSSTDTQYF.

The gene calls are TRBV7-9 and TRBJ1-1. There are 12 residues in the CDR3. The germline V gene has CDR1 SEHNR and CDR2 FQNEAQ (reference sequence). The CDR3 region is CASSSNTFEAFF.

The chain recombines TRBV12-3 or TRBV12-4 with TRBJ1-5; TCRdb selects TRBD1, and the lack of DNA leaves this call unchecked. This CDR3 has 12 amino acids. CDR3 residues: CASSPWAQPQHF.

This chain uses TRBV15 with TRBJ2-1; TCRdb designates TRBD2, a call that cannot be tested without DNA. Per germline, CDR1 LNHNV and CDR2 YYDKDF (reference sequence). The CDR3 sequence is 15 residues long. This CDR3 reads CATSRASGTYNEQFF.